This T cell receptor beta chain was profiled in a study of blood T cell repertoires in COVID-19. Original methodology: Counts of nucleated cells, estimated from reference gene primer amplification, were obtained. TCRdb's table, derived via immunoSEQ multiplex PCR, lists solely in-frame clones and lacks some. V and J calls and clone size are as listed in that table; D and trimming were resolved from the DNA. The sample carries about 250,000 clones, over 75% recorded once. This CDR3 is 15 amino acids long. V lost 4 bases and J lost 3; bases outside the gene matches: 6. Per the germline V gene, CDR1 is SGHTA and CDR2 is FQGNSA.

The receptor was isolated from a man aged 35 to 55 who had recovered from COVID-19. The sample was PBMCs or T cells enriched from blood (not recorded which). The chain carries TRBV7-2 and TRBJ2-3; 8 positions agree with TRBD2. CDR3 nucleotide sequence: TGTGCCAGCAGCTGGACGGGGGGGCAGACAGATACGCAGTATTTT. Its translation: CASSWTGGQTDTQYF. Variable domain in full (rest from reference TRBV7-2 and TRBJ2-3): GAGVSQSPSNKVTEKGKDVELRCDPISGHTALYWYRQSLGQGLEFLIYFQGNSAPDKSGLPSDRFSAERTGGSVSTLTIQRTQQEDSAVYLCASSWTGGQTDTQYFGPGTRLTVL.